The present T cell receptor beta chain was sequenced within a study of blood T cell repertoires in COVID-19. Study context: The samples span acute and convalescent COVID-19 from the United States, Italy and Spain. From T cells, B-cell-depleted T cells, or PBMCs came the material, which was cDNA or gDNA.

This clone was recorded only once. In the study's own analysis: Amplifying reference gene primers gave estimates of nucleated cell counts. Generated by immunoSEQ multiplex PCR, the TCRdb table keeps only in-frame clones and is missing some. V and J calls and clone size are copied from that table; D and trimming were computed from the DNA. Of roughly 300,000 clones listed, 87% are singletons. This receptor was identified in a woman aged 35 to 49 who had recovered from COVID-19. Sequencing used peripheral blood.

This CDR3 reads CASGTGSNEKLFF. The CDR3 region has the DNA TGTGCCAGCGGGACAGGGTCTAATGAAAAACTGTTTTTT. The chain joins TRBV11-2 to TRBJ1-4; TRBD1 agrees at 9 bases. The CDR3 is 13 amino acids. Per germline, CDR1 SGHAT and CDR2 FQNNGV. V shed 8 bases, J shed 3 bases, and the junction held 1 base outside the gene matches.